The sequence of this T cell receptor beta chain was determined in a study of cytomegalovirus exposure and HLA in healthy donors. Study information: The 95 to 150 validation repertoires used a platform that matched the one used for the 500 to 700 first-cohort repertoires, as a later analysis reported.

A remark on this clone: The antigen remains undetermined.

Germline values: CDR1 GTSNPN, CDR2 SVGIG (reference sequence). The CDR3 has 12 residues. V was trimmed by 8 bases and J by 0 bases, leaving 11 bases between them. Study results and limitations: The study flagged some 170 TCR beta chains as cytomegalovirus-associated. Usually a TCR sequence was rare, but some public TCRs were found in many donors. Through in vitro validation, a few CMV-associated chains were shown to be specific for CMV antigens.

Profiled with immunoSEQ multiplex PCR; TCRdb holds only in-frame clones, not every one. The table lists 150,000 to 200,000 clones, 86% of them singletons. V is TRBV30 and J is TRBJ2-7, with D perhaps matching TRBD2 (7 bases). This sequence originates from a woman younger than 35 in good health and CMV-seronegative. The sequencing sample was made of PBMCs. The CDR3 bases are TGTGCCGGGGAGGGGGTCTCCTACGAGCAGTACTTC. Protein sequence: CAGEGVSYEQYF. Using reference TRBV30 and TRBJ2-7 for the parts outside the CDR3, the full variable domain is SQTIHQWPATLVQPVGSPLSLECTVEGTSNPNLYWYRQAAGRGLQLLFYSVGIGQISSEVPQNLSASRPQDRQFILSSKKLLLSDSGFYLCAGEGVSYEQYFGPGTRLTVT.